The subject of this entry is one T cell receptor beta chain. Its cognate antigen is unknown. These data come from a study of tumor-infiltrating lymphocytes in primary liver carcinoma. Study summary: Each of the growths was stage T1-T3 N0M0, extending about 4.2 to 10 cm across. Overall study findings and caveats: Each sample was bulk and unsorted; consequently, CD4+ and CD8+ repertoires were not compared. The difference in top-250-clone fraction between tumors and blood was significant, favoring tumors (p = 0.039).

A primer in the constant region served to generate TCR beta cDNA from approximately 500 ng of total RNA. Investigators got TCR beta libraries out of three nested multiplex PCR rounds, done with slightly modified ARM-PCR. TRBV1-TRBV30 forward primers paired with a C-beta reverse primer were used in the first two PCR rounds, which ran roughly 9 cycles each. TCRdb reprocessed the multiplex PCR reads via MiXCR and lists one record per CDR3 protein. The profile shows over 250,000 distinct CDR3 sequences, around three fifths of them singletons. The CDR3 consists of 10 residues. Germline CDR1 is SQVTM and CDR2 is ANQGSEA. Trimming pared 8 bases from V and 6 bases from J, leaving 7 bases between. Researchers drew blood RNA from unsorted whole blood and extracted germline DNA as well. What was collected before surgery was around 4 milliliters of peripheral blood.

The chain employs TRBV29-1 and TRBJ1-4; no definite D call. Material: peripheral blood. This TCR was sampled from a woman aged 30 to 39 with primary liver carcinoma and hepatitis B virus infection. This CDR3 reads CSIADEKLFF. In DNA form, the CDR3 reads TGCAGCATAGCGGATGAAAAACTGTTTTTT.